This T cell receptor beta chain comes out of a study of molecular identifiers for immune sequencing clone quantification. The V end lost 2 bases, the J end lost 5 bases, and 7 bases lay between the germline ends. The CDR3 consists of 13 residues. The germline CDR1 and CDR2 sequences are SNHLY and FYNNEI. Naive CD8 T cell sorting was performed on the CD8+CD4-CCR7+CD45RA+ phenotype. TCRdb redid the calling of the PCR reads with MiXCR, one entry per CDR3 protein. The table includes about half a million distinct CDR3 sequences, under 30% detected once. The sequence was obtained from a human donor in good health. Some libraries in this study had Jurkat cell RNA spiked in. The rearrangement uses TRBV2 and TRBJ1-5; possible D gene TRBD1, 5 bases. The sequenced sample consisted of naive CD8+ T cells from blood, with Jurkat cell RNA spiked in. Subset in this sample: FACS-sorted CD8+CD4-CCR7+CD45RA+ naive T cells. CDR3 loop: CASSEPGYQPQHF. CDR3 DNA sequence: TGTGCCAGCAGTGAACCAGGGTATCAGCCCCAGCATTTT.